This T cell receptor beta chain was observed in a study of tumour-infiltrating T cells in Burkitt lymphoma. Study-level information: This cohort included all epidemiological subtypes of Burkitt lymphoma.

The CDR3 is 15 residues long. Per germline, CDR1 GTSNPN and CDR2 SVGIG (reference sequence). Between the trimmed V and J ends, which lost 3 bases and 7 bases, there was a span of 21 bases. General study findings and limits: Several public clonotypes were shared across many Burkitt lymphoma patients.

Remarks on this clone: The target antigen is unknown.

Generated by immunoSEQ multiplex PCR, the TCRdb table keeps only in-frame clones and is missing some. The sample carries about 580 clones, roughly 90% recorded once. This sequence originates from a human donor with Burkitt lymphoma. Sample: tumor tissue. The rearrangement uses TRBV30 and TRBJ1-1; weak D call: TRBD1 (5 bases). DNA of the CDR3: TGTGCCTGGAGCACCGGGACTGGGTCTTTTGGTGAAGCTTTCTTT. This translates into CAWSTGTGSFGEAFF.